Sequencing of this T cell receptor (beta chain) was carried out in a study of OX40 agonist ivuxolimab in advanced cancers. The wider study: An agonistic human IgG2 monoclonal antibody against OX40 (CD134) was given.

Only in-frame clones appear in the TCRdb table, and some are missing; sequencing was by immunoSEQ multiplex PCR. The repertoire holds 60,000 to 100,000 clones, with about 90% as singletons. In germline, CDR1 is SEHNR, CDR2 FQNEAQ (reference sequence). CDR3 size: 10 residues. V was trimmed by 6 bases and J by 8 bases, leaving 7 bases between them. Overall study results and limits: Clonal expansion from baseline to week 6 occurred in both CD4+ and CD8+ T cells. Normalized T-cell clonal expansion was also low in a subset of nonresponders.

A note on this clone: The antigen is not known.

This receptor was obtained from an adult with an advanced solid tumor such as melanoma, head and neck, liver or kidney cancer. The sample consisted of CD4+ or CD8+ T cells sorted from blood, taken in a trial of the OX40 agonist ivuxolimab. The V gene is TRBV7-9, the J gene TRBJ1-1; no definite D call. The CDR3 spells CASSSLEAFF. CDR3 DNA sequence: TGTGCCAGCAGTTCATTAGAAGCTTTCTTT. The whole variable domain, remainder taken from reference TRBV7-9 and TRBJ1-1, is DTGVSQNPRHKITKRGQNVTFRCDPISEHNRLYWYRQTLGQGPEFLTYFQNEAQLEKSRLLSDRFSAERPKGSFSTLEIQRTEQGDSAMYLCASSSLEAFFGQGTRLTVV.